One sample yielded the 20 T cell receptor beta chains listed below, sequenced in a study of cytomegalovirus exposure and HLA in healthy donors. 60 Vbeta and 13 Jbeta primers were used in PCR. Generated by immunoSEQ multiplex PCR, the TCRdb table keeps only in-frame clones and is missing some. The table shows over 150,000 clones, with around 75% occurring only once. The material sequenced was PBMCs. The receptors come from a young man in good health and CMV-seronegative.

CDR3 DNA: TGTGCCAGTAGTACCGGGACAGGGGGCTTGTACGAGCAGTACTTC. This encodes CASSTGTGGLYEQYF. This sequence joins TRBV19 and TRBJ2-7, with 12 positions matching TRBD1. Trimming removed 4 bases from V and 4 bases from J; junction bases left unmatched: 5. Per the germline V gene, CDR1 is LNHDA and CDR2 is SQIVND (reference sequence). The CDR3 has 15 residues.

In its sample, this clone was seen a few times. The genes are TRBV10-2 and TRBJ2-1; a weak D match, TRBD2 (7 bases). V lost 3 bases and J 9 bases, leaving 12 bases between the germline ends. Germline lookup yields CDR1 WSHSY and CDR2 SAAADI. This CDR3 spans 13 amino acids. As DNA, the CDR3 is TGCGCCAGCAGTGAAAACAGGGAGGGTGAGCAGTTCTTC. Its translation is CASSENREGEQFF.

This sequence joins TRBV7-6 and TRBJ2-3, with 8 bases matching TRBD1. There are 16 residues in the CDR3. The junction had 8 bases not matched to a gene; V was cut back by 1 base and J by 5 bases. In germline, CDR1 is SGHVS, CDR2 FNYEAQ. CDR3 sequence (DNA): TGTGCCAGCAGCTTAGTAGCAGGGGGCCGGGAAGATACGCAGTATTTT. Its protein product is CASSLVAGGREDTQYF.

J is TRBJ2-1 and V is TRBV7-9, with TRBD1 matching 8 bases. V was clipped by 5 bases and J by 8 bases; unmatched bases: 11. Germline V CDR1 and CDR2: SEHNR, FQNEAQ (reference sequence). This CDR3 region has 15 residues. The DNA of the CDR3 is TGTGCCAGCAGCCTCCCGGGACAGGCAATCGATGAGCAGTTCTTC. It specifies CASSLPGQAIDEQFF. Full variable domain (missing parts from reference TRBV7-9 and TRBJ2-1): DTGVSQNPRHKITKRGQNVTFRCDPISEHNRLYWYRQTLGQGPEFLTYFQNEAQLEKSRLLSDRFSAERPKGSFSTLEIQRTEQGDSAMYLCASSLPGQAIDEQFFGPGTRLTVL.

Note on this clone: The germline gene is not matched at one end of the junction; a read error may be the cause. V usage is TRBV7-2 and J usage is TRBJ2-7; TRBD1 aligns across 7 bases. The CDR3 extends over 15 amino acids. CDR1 is SGHTA, CDR2 FQGNSA, per germline. In DNA form, the CDR3 reads TGTGCCTGCAGGCTCACCGGGACAGAGCAAGGGAGTCAGTACTTC. Translation: CACRLTGTEQGSQYF. Full variable domain (rest looked up from reference TRBV7-2 and TRBJ2-7): GAGVSQSPSNKVTEKGKDVELRCDPISGHTALYWYRQSLGQGLEFLIYFQGNSAPDKSGLPSDRFSAERTGGSVSTLTIQRTQQEDSAVYLCACRLTGTEQGSQYFGPGTRLTVT.

This rearrangement joins TRBV9 to TRBJ2-2; a weak D match, TRBD2 (6 bases). In germline, CDR1 is SGDLS, CDR2 YYNGEE. The length of the CDR3 is 14 residues. V was shortened by 2 bases and J by 5 bases, with 10 bases between the two germline ends. CDR3 coding DNA: TGTGCCAGCAGCGTCCTCGGAGGGACCGGGGAGCTGTTTTTT. Its translation: CASSVLGGTGELFF.

Here the CDR3 reads CASSHRPGQGRNTIYF. Here the CDR3 DNA reads TGTGCCAGCAGCCACAGACCGGGACAGGGGCGAAACACCATATATTTT. The rearrangement links TRBV14 to TRBJ1-3; 10 bases agree with TRBD1. This CDR3 contains 16 residues. The V gene's germline CDR1 is SGHDN and CDR2 FVKESK. V lost 3 bases and J lost 5; bases outside the gene matches: 7.

This clone has just one count. An end of the junction does not agree with germline; a read error may underlie this. The chain has TRBV7-9 and TRBJ2-6; D remains ambiguous. Germline V lookup: CDR1 SEHNR, CDR2 FQNEAQ (reference sequence). The CDR3 has 13 residues. Written as DNA, the CDR3 is TGTTCCAGCAGCCGCTCTGGGGCCAACGTCCTGACTTTC. It translates to CSSSRSGANVLTF. The entire variable domain, with the rest obtained from reference TRBV7-9 and TRBJ2-6, is as follows: DTGVSQNPRHKITKRGQNVTFRCDPISEHNRLYWYRQTLGQGPEFLTYFQNEAQLEKSRLLSDRFSAERPKGSFSTLEIQRTEQGDSAMYLCSSSRSGANVLTFGAGSRLTVL.

J is TRBJ2-3 and V is TRBV27, with D perhaps TRBD2 (5 bases). Germline V gene sequence: CDR1 MNHEY, CDR2 SMNVEV (reference sequence). The ends were cut back, 6 bases at V and 0 bases at J, with 13 bases in the middle. This CDR3 is 15 amino acids long. CDR3 loop: CASRPERPSTDTQYF. CDR3 DNA sequence: TGTGCCAGCAGGCCGGAGCGGCCTAGCACAGATACGCAGTATTTT.

This chain connects TRBV10-3 to TRBJ2-7, with TRBD2 matching 11 bases. Looked up from germline, CDR1 is ENHRY and CDR2 is SYGVKD. V was pared by 6 bases and J by 3 bases, with 4 bases of the junction left unmatched. The CDR3 totals 14 residues. The CDR3 sequence: CAIRLGLADYEQYF. CDR3 DNA: TGTGCCATCAGACTGGGACTAGCGGACTACGAGCAGTACTTC.

The chain joins TRBV6-4 to TRBJ2-2, with 8 bases that match TRBD1. The CDR3 totals 15 residues. Germline V gives CDR1 MRHNA, CDR2 SNTAGT. The trim removed 6 bases at V and 1 base at J, leaving 4 bases unmatched. CDR3 sequence: CASSPDRENTGELFF. DNA of the CDR3: TGTGCCAGCAGCCCGGACAGGGAGAACACCGGGGAGCTGTTTTTT.

The chain carries TRBV9 and TRBJ2-7; maybe TRBD2 (5 bases). The V gene lost 2 bases and the J gene lost 0 bases, with 12 bases spanning the gap. Germline assignment: CDR1 SGDLS and CDR2 YYNGEE. CDR3 length: 15 amino acids. The CDR3 region is CASSVGLANSYEQYF. In nucleotides, the CDR3 is TGTGCCAGCAGCGTCGGACTCGCTAACTCCTACGAGCAGTACTTC.

The chain is built from TRBV12-5 and TRBJ2-3; TRBD1 aligns across 9 bases. Looked up from germline, CDR1 is LGHNT and CDR2 is FRNRAP. The CDR3 is 14 amino acids. Trimming took 4 bases from V and 8 from J; bases not matched to a gene: 7. The DNA for the CDR3 is TGTGCTAGTGGTTCCGGACAGGGGTATGGTACGCAGTATTTT. The encoded protein is CASGSGQGYGTQYF.

This sequence joins TRBV6-1 and TRBJ1-1, with 7 nucleotides matching TRBD1. The germline gives CDR1 MNHNS, CDR2 SASEGT. J lost 4 bases, V lost 5 bases, and 7 bases had no gene match. The length of the CDR3 is 14 residues. CDR3 coding DNA: TGTGCCAGCAGTACCCACAGGGGAGGCACTGAAGCTTTCTTT. Its protein is CASSTHRGGTEAFF.

The J gene is TRBJ1-2, the V gene TRBV5-6; 10 positions agree with TRBD1. V was clipped by 2 bases and J by 8 bases; unmatched bases: 6. The germline V gene has CDR1 SGHDT and CDR2 YYEEEE. The length of the CDR3 is 14 residues. CDR3 sequence reads: CASSFLGQGIGYTF. As DNA, the CDR3 is TGTGCCAGCAGCTTCCTGGGACAGGGGATCGGCTACACCTTC. Supplemented by reference TRBV5-6 and TRBJ1-2, the full variable domain reads DAGVTQSPTHLIKTRGQQVTLRCSPKSGHDTVSWYQQALGQGPQFIFQYYEEEERQRGNFPDRFSGHQFPNYSSELNVNALLLGDSALYLCASSFLGQGIGYTFGSGTRLTVV.

The chain is built from TRBV6-5 and TRBJ2-3; 9 nucleotides match TRBD1. Trimming at V came to 2 bases and at J to 2 bases, leaving 2 bases not matched to a gene. The CDR3 sequence is 15 residues long. The V gene's germline CDR1 is MNHEY and CDR2 SVGAGI. CDR3 DNA sequence: TGTGCCAGCAGTTACGGGGACAGGGCCACAGATACGCAGTATTTT. Protein: CASSYGDRATDTQYF.

This chain joins TRBV7-6 and TRBJ2-5, with 9 bases lining up with TRBD1. V dropped 4 bases and J dropped 4; count of bases not matched to a gene: 1. CDR3 size: 13 residues. Germline lookup yields CDR1 SGHVS and CDR2 FNYEAQ. The CDR3 protein is CASSWTGVETQYF. DNA for the CDR3: TGTGCCAGCAGCTGGACAGGGGTAGAGACCCAGTACTTC.

The V and J genes are TRBV28 and TRBJ1-1, with D possibly matching TRBD1 (5 bases). The length of the CDR3 is 12 residues. Germline lookup yields CDR1 MDHEN and CDR2 SYDVKM. The V gene lost 4 bases and the J gene lost 4 bases, with 7 bases spanning the gap. In DNA form, the CDR3 reads TGTGCCAGCAGTTATGGGGCCACTGAAGCTTTCTTT. Its translation: CASSYGATEAFF.

The chain combines TRBV20-1 with TRBJ2-1; D remains ambiguous. V dropped 6 bases and J dropped 6 bases, with 6 bases sitting between them. The CDR3 is made up of 10 amino acids. Germline V CDR1 and CDR2: DFQATT, SNEGSKA (reference sequence). The CDR3 loop reads CSATRNEQFF. CDR3 DNA sequence: TGCAGTGCGACTCGCAATGAGCAGTTCTTC.

This chain connects TRBV28 to TRBJ1-1; possibly TRBD1 for D (5 bases). Trimming stripped 2 bases from V and 1 base from J, with 14 bases between. The V gene's germline CDR1 is MDHEN and CDR2 SYDVKM. This CDR3 region has 16 residues. The CDR3 region is CASSLIAAGRNTEAFF. The CDR3 region has the DNA TGTGCCAGCAGTTTAATAGCGGCAGGGAGGAACACTGAAGCTTTCTTT. Based on the CDR3 plus reference TRBV28 and TRBJ1-1, the full variable domain is DVKVTQSSRYLVKRTGEKVFLECVQDMDHENMFWYRQDPGLGLRLIYFSYDVKMKEKGDIPEGYSVSREKKERFSLILESASTNQTSMYLCASSLIAAGRNTEAFFGQGTRLTVV.